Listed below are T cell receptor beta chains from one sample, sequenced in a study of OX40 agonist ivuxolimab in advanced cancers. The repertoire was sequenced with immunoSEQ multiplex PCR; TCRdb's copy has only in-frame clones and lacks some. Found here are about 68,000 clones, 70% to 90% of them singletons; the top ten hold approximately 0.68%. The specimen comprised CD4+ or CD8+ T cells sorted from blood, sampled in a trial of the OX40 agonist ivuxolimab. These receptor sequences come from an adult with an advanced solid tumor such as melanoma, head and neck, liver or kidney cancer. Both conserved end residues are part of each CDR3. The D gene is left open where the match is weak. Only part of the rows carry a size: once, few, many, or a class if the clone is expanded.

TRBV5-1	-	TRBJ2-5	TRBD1	TGCGCCAGCAGACCTCAGACAGGGGGCTTGGAGACCCAGTACTTC	CASRPQTGGLETQYF
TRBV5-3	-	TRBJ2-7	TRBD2	TGTGCCAGAAGTCTTGTGGTCGAGCGGGGTTACGAGCAGTACTTC	CARSLVVERGYEQYF
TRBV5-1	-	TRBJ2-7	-	TGCGCCAGCAGCCTATGGATGACGGAGACCTACGAGCAGTACTTC	CASSLWMTETYEQYF
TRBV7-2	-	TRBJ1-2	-	TGTGCCAGCAGCCTCCCTGGAAGGGGGGCGCCCGGCGGCTACACCTTC	CASSLPGRGAPGGYTF
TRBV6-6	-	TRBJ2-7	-	TGTGCCAGCGGGACATCTAATTCCTACGAGCAGTACTTC	CASGTSNSYEQYF
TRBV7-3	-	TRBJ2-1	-	TGTGCCAGCAGCTTAAACTACAATGAGCAGTTCTTC	CASSLNYNEQFF
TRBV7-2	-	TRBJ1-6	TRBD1	TGTGCCAGCAGCCTCAGGGGGCCTACTAATTCACCCCTCCACTTT	CASSLRGPTNSPLHF
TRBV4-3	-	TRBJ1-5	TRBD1	TGCGCCAGCAGCCAAAGTGGACAGGGCAATCAGCCCCAGCATTTT	CASSQSGQGNQPQHF
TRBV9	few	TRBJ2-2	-	TGTGCCAGCAGCGTCGGAAGAGGCGGGGAGCTGTTTTTT	CASSVGRGGELFF
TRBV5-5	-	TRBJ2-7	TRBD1	TGTGCCAGCAGCTTTTCCGGGACAGGGGAAGTCTACGAGCAGTACTTC	CASSFSGTGEVYEQYF
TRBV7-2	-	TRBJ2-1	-	TGTGCCAGCAGCCCAGACAGGAACATCTACAATGAGCAGTTCTTC	CASSPDRNIYNEQFF
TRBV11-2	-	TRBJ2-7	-	TGTGCCAGCAGCTTATCCCGGCACTACTACTACGAGCAGTACTTC	CASSLSRHYYYEQYF
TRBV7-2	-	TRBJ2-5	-	TGTGCCAGCAGCTTAGGTCTTTCCGGGAAGACCCAGTACTTC	CASSLGLSGKTQYF
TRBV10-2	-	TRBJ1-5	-	TGCGCCAGCAGCCCCTTTGGATTTTATCAGCCCCAGCATTTT	CASSPFGFYQPQHF
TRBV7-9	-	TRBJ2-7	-	TGTGCCAGCAACTCCGCCCAATACGAGCAGTACTTC	CASNSAQYEQYF
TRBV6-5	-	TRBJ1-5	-	TGTGCCAGCACCAAGGGGCTTCAGCCCCAGCATTTT	CASTKGLQPQHF
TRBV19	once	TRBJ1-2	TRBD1	TGTGCCAGTAGTTTTATACAGGGGAAGGAAGGCTACACCTTC	CASSFIQGKEGYTF
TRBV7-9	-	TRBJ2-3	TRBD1	TGTGCCAGCAGTGGACAGGGAGGTGATACGCAGTATTTT	CASSGQGGDTQYF
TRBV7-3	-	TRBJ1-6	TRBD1	TGTGCCAGCAGTCAGGGACAGGGTAATTCACCCCTCCACTTT	CASSQGQGNSPLHF
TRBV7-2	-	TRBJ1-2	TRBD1	TGTGCCAGCAGCTTAGCCCCCGGACAGGGTAACGACTATGGCTACACCTTC	CASSLAPGQGNDYGYTF
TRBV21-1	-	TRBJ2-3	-	TGTGCCAGCAGCAACGGGGGACTAGCGGGGCGGTATACGCAGTATTTT	CASSNGGLAGRYTQYF
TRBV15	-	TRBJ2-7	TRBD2	TGTGCCACCAGAGCTAGGCGGGGGGGCTACGAGCAGTACTTC	CATRARRGGYEQYF
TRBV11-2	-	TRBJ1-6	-	TGTGCCAGCAGCTCCGAGGGACCCCTCCACTTT	CASSSEGPLHF
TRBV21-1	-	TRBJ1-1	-	TGTGCCAGCAGCAAACAAGGCGGTGAAGCTTTCTTT	CASSKQGGEAFF
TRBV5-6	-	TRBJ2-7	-	TGTGCCAGCAGCTTGAGGCCCGATTCCTACGAGCAGTACTTC	CASSLRPDSYEQYF
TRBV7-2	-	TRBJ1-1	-	TGTGCCAGCAGCCAGCTGGCAAGGGCGCTGAACACTGAAGCTTTCTTT	CASSQLARALNTEAFF
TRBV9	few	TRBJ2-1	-	TGTGCCAGCAGCCCCCTGAAGCCCGAAAAGGCCAATGAGCAGTTCTTC	CASSPLKPEKANEQFF
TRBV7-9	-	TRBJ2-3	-	TGTGCCAGCAGCCCCCGAGGCCCAGATACGCAGTATTTT	CASSPRGPDTQYF
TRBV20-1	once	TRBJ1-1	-	TGCAGTGCTAGGAGTTTCGCTGAAGCTTTCTTT	CSARSFAEAFF
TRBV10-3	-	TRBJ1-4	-	TGTGCCATCAGTAGAGCGGGCGCAACTAATGAAAAACTGTTTTTT	CAISRAGATNEKLFF
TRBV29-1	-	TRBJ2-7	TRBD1	TGCAGCGTAGCTACCGGGACAGGGAGCGGCGAGCAGTACTTC	CSVATGTGSGEQYF
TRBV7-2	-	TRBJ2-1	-	TGTGCCAGCAGCTTAGTCTTTTCTGGGCAGTTCTTC	CASSLVFSGQFF
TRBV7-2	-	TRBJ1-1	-	TGTGCCAGCAGCTTACAGGGATACACTGAAGCTTTCTTT	CASSLQGYTEAFF
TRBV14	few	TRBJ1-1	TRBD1	TGTGCCAGCAGCCATGGACAGGGAATAAGTGGCACTGAAGCTTTCTTT	CASSHGQGISGTEAFF
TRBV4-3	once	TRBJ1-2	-	TGCGCCAGCAGCCGGGAGGTCTTGGGGAACTATGGCTACACCTTC	CASSREVLGNYGYTF
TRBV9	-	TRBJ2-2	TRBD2	TGTGCCAGCAGCGCGGGACTAGCGGGGACTCATAACACCGGGGAGCTGTTTTTT	CASSAGLAGTHNTGELFF
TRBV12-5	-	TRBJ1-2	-	TGTGCTAGTGGTTTGCGAGTGAGTAACTATGGCTACACCTTC	CASGLRVSNYGYTF
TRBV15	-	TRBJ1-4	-	TGTGCCACCAGCAGAGTAAACGTTGATGGGAAACTGTTTTTT	CATSRVNVDGKLFF
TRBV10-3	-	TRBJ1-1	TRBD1	TGTGCCACCGACAGGGATGGGGGCGCGGGGACTGAAGCTTTCTTT	CATDRDGGAGTEAFF
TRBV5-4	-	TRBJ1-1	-	TGTGCCAGCAGCTTAGGGGCTTCACGGACGGGATCGGGAACTGAAGCTTTCTTT	CASSLGASRTGSGTEAFF
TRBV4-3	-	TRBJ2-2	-	TGCGCCAGCAGCCTTTCGTTTGGCGGGGAGCTGTTTTTT	CASSLSFGGELFF
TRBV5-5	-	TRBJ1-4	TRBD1	TGTGCCAGCAGCTCGACAGGGTGGGGAGAAAAACTGTTTTTT	CASSSTGWGEKLFF
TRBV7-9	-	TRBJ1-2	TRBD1	TGTGCCAGCAGCTTAGGGGGGCGACAGGGTGTTTCTGGCTACACCTTC	CASSLGGRQGVSGYTF
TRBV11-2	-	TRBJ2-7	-	TGTGCCAGCAGCTTGGGGTACGCACGCGAGCAGTACTTC	CASSLGYAREQYF